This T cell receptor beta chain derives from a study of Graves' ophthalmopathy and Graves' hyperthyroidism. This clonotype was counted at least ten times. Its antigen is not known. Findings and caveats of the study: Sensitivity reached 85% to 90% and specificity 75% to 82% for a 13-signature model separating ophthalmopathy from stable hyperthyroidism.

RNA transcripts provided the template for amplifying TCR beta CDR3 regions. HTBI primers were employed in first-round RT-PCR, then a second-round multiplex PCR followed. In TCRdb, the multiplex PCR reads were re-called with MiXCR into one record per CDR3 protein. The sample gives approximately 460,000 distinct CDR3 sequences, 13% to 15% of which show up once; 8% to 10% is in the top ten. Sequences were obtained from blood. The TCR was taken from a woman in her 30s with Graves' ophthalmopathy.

The DNA for the CDR3 is TGTGCCACCAGTGGTCCTAGCGGGAGAGAGACCCAGTACTTC. Its protein product is CATSGPSGRETQYF. The chain combines TRBV24-1 with TRBJ2-5; 10 bases agree with TRBD2. V gave up 5 bases and J gave up 4 bases; unmatched junction bases: 3. The CDR3 length is 14 residues. The V gene's germline CDR1 is KGHDR and CDR2 SFDVKD.